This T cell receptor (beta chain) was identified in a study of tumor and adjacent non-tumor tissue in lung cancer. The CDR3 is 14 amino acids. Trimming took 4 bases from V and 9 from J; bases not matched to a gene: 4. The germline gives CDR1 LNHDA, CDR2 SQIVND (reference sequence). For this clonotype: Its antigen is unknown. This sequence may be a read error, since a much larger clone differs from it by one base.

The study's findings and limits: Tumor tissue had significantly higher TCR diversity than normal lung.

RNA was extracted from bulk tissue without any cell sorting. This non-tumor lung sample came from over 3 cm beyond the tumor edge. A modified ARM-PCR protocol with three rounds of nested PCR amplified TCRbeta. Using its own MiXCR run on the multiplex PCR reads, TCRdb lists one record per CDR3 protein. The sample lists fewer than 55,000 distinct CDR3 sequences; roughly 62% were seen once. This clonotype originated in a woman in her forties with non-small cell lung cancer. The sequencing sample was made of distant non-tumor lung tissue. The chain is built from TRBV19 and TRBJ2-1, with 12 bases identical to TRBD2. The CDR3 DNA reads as TGTGCCAGTAGTACGCTAGCGGGAGGGGGTGAGCAGTTCTTC. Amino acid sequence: CASSTLAGGGEQFF.